This is a list of T cell receptor beta chains from one sample in a study of blood T cell repertoires in COVID-19. The method was immunoSEQ multiplex PCR; TCRdb's version includes in-frame clones alone and lacks a portion of them. The table lists fewer than 250,000 clones, around 82% of them singletons. Sequencing was done on a sample of peripheral blood. Receptors were obtained from a woman in her forties with acute or convalescent COVID-19. Each CDR3 is given with its conserved first and last residue. The D gene is left open where the match is weak.

d_call: NA
v_call: TRBV6-4
cdr3_length: 15
j_call: TRBJ2-5
cdr3_aa: CASSETGSMSETQYF

d_call: NA
v_call: TRBV7-8
cdr3_length: 15
j_call: TRBJ2-1
cdr3_aa: CASSLEPLADNEQFF

d_call: TRBD2
v_call: TRBV9
cdr3_length: 16
j_call: TRBJ2-3
cdr3_aa: CASSVGIAGVRDTQYF

d_call: NA
v_call: TRBV4-1
cdr3_length: 14
j_call: TRBJ1-5
cdr3_aa: CASSQVQGNKPQHF

d_call: NA
v_call: TRBV24-1
cdr3_length: 14
j_call: TRBJ2-5
cdr3_aa: CATSDWGGQETQYF

d_call: NA
v_call: TRBV7-9
cdr3_length: 13
j_call: TRBJ1-1
cdr3_aa: CASSLEQDTEAFF

d_call: TRBD2
v_call: TRBV23-1
cdr3_length: 16
j_call: TRBJ2-7
cdr3_aa: CASSHSRAGETYEQYF

d_call: NA
v_call: TRBV5-4
cdr3_length: 13
j_call: TRBJ2-7
cdr3_aa: CASSGGAGIEQYF

d_call: NA
v_call: TRBV24-1
cdr3_length: 16
j_call: TRBJ2-1
cdr3_aa: CATSGSPAGLYNEQFF

d_call: TRBD1
v_call: TRBV6-1
cdr3_length: 15
j_call: TRBJ2-1
cdr3_aa: CASSETGGPGNEQFF

d_call: TRBD1
v_call: TRBV7-3
cdr3_length: 16
j_call: TRBJ1-1
cdr3_aa: CASSLIGQGVSTEAFF

d_call: TRBD2
v_call: TRBV4-1
cdr3_length: 17
j_call: TRBJ2-1
cdr3_aa: CASSQDPSGSTYNEQFF

d_call: TRBD2
v_call: TRBV4-3
cdr3_length: 15
j_call: TRBJ2-7
cdr3_aa: CASAKTTSGTHEQYF

d_call: TRBD1
v_call: TRBV6-5
cdr3_length: 15
j_call: TRBJ1-1
cdr3_aa: CASSYFRDRPTEAFF

d_call: TRBD1
v_call: TRBV6-4
cdr3_length: 13
j_call: TRBJ1-5
cdr3_aa: CASGTGGNQPQHF

d_call: TRBD2
v_call: TRBV15
cdr3_length: 16
j_call: TRBJ2-3
cdr3_aa: CATSRALAGGADTQYF

d_call: NA
v_call: TRBV19
cdr3_length: 14
j_call: TRBJ1-3
cdr3_aa: CASSRRNSGNTIYF

d_call: TRBD1
v_call: TRBV6-5
cdr3_length: 14
j_call: TRBJ2-7
cdr3_aa: CASSPGTGESEQYF

d_call: NA
v_call: TRBV4-1
cdr3_length: 17
j_call: TRBJ2-7
cdr3_aa: CASSQEPPPQATYEQYF

d_call: NA
v_call: TRBV10-2
cdr3_length: 14
j_call: TRBJ2-2
cdr3_aa: CASSESRVTGELFF

d_call: NA
v_call: TRBV25-1
cdr3_length: 12
j_call: TRBJ2-1
cdr3_aa: CASRKLGTEQFF

d_call: NA
v_call: TRBV10-3
cdr3_length: 13
j_call: TRBJ1-2
cdr3_aa: CAISEQGNYGYTF

d_call: NA
v_call: TRBV5-6
cdr3_length: 17
j_call: TRBJ1-3
cdr3_aa: CASSLEGWPPSGNTIYF

d_call: NA
v_call: TRBV6-5
cdr3_length: 16
j_call: TRBJ2-7
cdr3_aa: CASSYGPGSLGGEQYF

d_call: NA
v_call: TRBV27
cdr3_length: 15
j_call: TRBJ1-2
cdr3_aa: CASSLLGEAGRGYTF

d_call: NA
v_call: TRBV24-1
cdr3_length: 11
j_call: TRBJ2-7
cdr3_aa: CATRENYEQYF

d_call: NA
v_call: TRBV9
cdr3_length: 13
j_call: TRBJ1-1
cdr3_aa: CASSVARATEAFF

d_call: TRBD1
v_call: TRBV18
cdr3_length: 14
j_call: TRBJ1-4
cdr3_aa: CASSPGTGGEKLFF